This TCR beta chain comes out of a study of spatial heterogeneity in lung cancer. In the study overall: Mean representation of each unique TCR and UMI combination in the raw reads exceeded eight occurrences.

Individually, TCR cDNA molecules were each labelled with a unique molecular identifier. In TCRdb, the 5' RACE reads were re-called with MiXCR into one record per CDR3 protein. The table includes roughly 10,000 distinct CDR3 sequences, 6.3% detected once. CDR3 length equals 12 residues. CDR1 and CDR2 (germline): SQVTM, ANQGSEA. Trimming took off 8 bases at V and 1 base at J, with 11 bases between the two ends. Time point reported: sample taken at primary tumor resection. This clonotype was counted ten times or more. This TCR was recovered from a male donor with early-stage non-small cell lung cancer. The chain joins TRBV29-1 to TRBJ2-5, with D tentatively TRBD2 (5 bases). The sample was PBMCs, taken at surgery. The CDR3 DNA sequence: TGCAGCCACTCCGGAGGCCAAGAGACCCAGTACTTC. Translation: CSHSGGQETQYF. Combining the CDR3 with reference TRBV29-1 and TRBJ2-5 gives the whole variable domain SAVISQKPSRDICQRGTSLTIQCQVDSQVTMMFWYRQQPGQSLTLIATANQGSEATYESGFVIDKFPISRPNLTFSTLTVSNMSPEDSSIYLCSHSGGQETQYFGPGTRLLVL.